This is a list of T cell receptor beta chains from one sample in a study of cytomegalovirus exposure and HLA in healthy donors. The method was immunoSEQ multiplex PCR; TCRdb's version includes in-frame clones alone and lacks a portion of them. This table has about 170,000 clones, roughly 60% appearing once. The sequencing input was PBMCs. These receptors were taken from a man in his forties or fifties in good health and CMV-seronegative. Each CDR3 is given with its conserved first and last residue. D genes are given only for firm matches. Part of the rows lack a size; the others show once, few, many or a class for expanded clones.

>TRBD2|TRBV19|TRBJ2-3|.
TGTGCCAGTAGTCCTTCGAGCGGGAGGACAGATACGCAGTATTTT
CASSPSSGRTDTQYF
>TRBD1|TRBV6-5|TRBJ1-5|.
TGTGCCAGCAGCCGAGACAGGGGTGGGTTATTAACCCAGCATTTT
CASSRDRGGLLTQHF
>.|TRBV2|TRBJ2-3|.
TGTGCCAGCAGTGAAGATAAGGGGCTAAGCACAGATACGCAGTATTTT
CASSEDKGLSTDTQYF
>.|TRBV10-3|TRBJ1-3|.
TGTGCCATCAGTGGGCAGGGTTACTCTGGAAACACCATATATTTT
CAISGQGYSGNTIYF
>.|TRBV5-6|TRBJ2-2|.
TGTGCCAGCAGCTTGGGTCTAATGTTGGTTGGCGGGGAGCTGTTTTTT
CASSLGLMLVGGELFF
>.|TRBV25-1|TRBJ1-6|.
TGTGCCAGCATCCCGAGGGTTGGAAATTCACCCCTCCACTTT
CASIPRVGNSPLHF
>.|TRBV5-1|TRBJ2-3|.
TGCGCCAGCAGCCCATCAGGGCCAGATACGCAGTATTTT
CASSPSGPDTQYF
>TRBD1|TRBV30|TRBJ1-4|.
TGTGCCTGGAGTGACAGGACAGGGGAGGAGGAAAAACTGTTTTTT
CAWSDRTGEEEKLFF
>.|TRBV28|TRBJ2-7|.
TGTGCCAGCAGTCCTGACAGGTCCTCCCGGGAGCAGTACTTC
CASSPDRSSREQYF
>TRBD1|TRBV6-1|TRBJ1-2|.
TGTGCCAGCAGAGAGACAGGGGCCGTCTATGGCTACACCTTC
CASRETGAVYGYTF
>TRBD1|TRBV4-1|TRBJ1-1|.
TGCGCCAGCAGATCCGGGACAGGGGTCGTTAGAGAGGGCACTGAAGCTTTCTTT
CASRSGTGVVREGTEAFF
>TRBD1|TRBV5-1|TRBJ2-2|once
TGCGCCAGCAGCTCCCGGGGACAGGGGGGCACCGGGGAGCTGTTTTTT
CASSSRGQGGTGELFF
>.|TRBV6-1|TRBJ2-4|.
TGTGCCAGCACTCTGACAAGAGAAAACATTCAGTACTTC
CASTLTRENIQYF
>.|TRBV27|TRBJ1-2|.
TGTGCCAGCAGTAGCGAGGGATCGAGAGCGATTGGCTACACCTTC
CASSSEGSRAIGYTF
>TRBD1|TRBV2|TRBJ1-4|.
TGTGCCAGCAGTCCCAGACAGGGTGCAAGTTTTTTT
CASSPRQGASFF
>.|TRBV28|TRBJ1-5|.
TGTGCCAGCAACAGTGTGAGTGGCAGCAATCAGCCCCAGCATTTT
CASNSVSGSNQPQHF
>.|TRBV7-8|TRBJ2-3|.
TGTGCCAGCAGCGTGACTAGTCGTCTTCCAGATACGCAGTATTTT
CASSVTSRLPDTQYF
>.|TRBV12-2|TRBJ2-5|.
TGTGCAAGTCGCTTACCTCCGGGACTAGCGGACCCTCGGGAGACCCAGTACTTC
CASRLPPGLADPRETQYF
>.|TRBV14|TRBJ2-5|medium-sized
TGTGCCAGCAGCCAAGGGCAAGGGGGGGTAATTGGAGAGACCCAGTACTTC
CASSQGQGGVIGETQYF
>.|TRBV25-1|TRBJ2-1|.
TGTGCCAGCAGTGGGAGCGAGCGGTTTGACAATGAGCAGTTCTTC
CASSGSERFDNEQFF
>TRBD1|TRBV5-4|TRBJ1-4|.
TGTGCCAGCAGCTTGCAGGGGGTAGACGAAAAACTGTTTTTT
CASSLQGVDEKLFF
>.|TRBV6-5|TRBJ1-2|.
TGTGCCAGCAGCCGACAGAATAACTATGGCTACACCTTC
CASSRQNNYGYTF
>.|TRBV5-6|TRBJ2-7|.
TGTGCCAGCAGCTTGATAGGACAGTCCTACGAGCAGTACTTC
CASSLIGQSYEQYF
>TRBD2|TRBV27|TRBJ2-1|.
TGTGCCAGCAGCTTTACGGGGCGGGGGGTATACAATGAGCAGTTCTTC
CASSFTGRGVYNEQFF
>.|TRBV11-2|TRBJ1-3|few
TGTGCCAGCAGCCCAGGGGTCTCTGGAAACACCATATATTTT
CASSPGVSGNTIYF
>TRBD1|TRBV7-9|TRBJ1-1|few
TGTGCCAGCAGCTCTCCTCTGTTTACCGGGACAGGGATTACTGAAGCTTTCTTT
CASSSPLFTGTGITEAFF
>.|TRBV5-5|TRBJ2-1|few
TGTGCCAGCAGCTACTTTAATGAGCAGTTCTTC
CASSYFNEQFF
>TRBD1|TRBV7-9|TRBJ2-2|.
TGTTCCAGCAGCCGGTGGACAGGGACGTCCGGGGAGCTGTTTTTT
CSSSRWTGTSGELFF
>TRBD1|TRBV11-1|TRBJ1-1|few
TGTGCCAGCAGCTCAGACAGGGGCGCGAACACTGAAGCTTTCTTT
CASSSDRGANTEAFF
>.|TRBV5-4|TRBJ1-4|.
TGTGCCAGCAGCTTGGCGGGGGAAAAACTGTTTTTT
CASSLAGEKLFF
>.|TRBV7-9|TRBJ2-1|.
TGTTCCAGCCAAGAGGGCTCCTACAATGAGCAGTTCTTC
CSSQEGSYNEQFF
>.|TRBV5-1|TRBJ2-6|.
TGCGCCAGCAGCTTATACTATGGGGCCAACGTCCTGACTTTC
CASSLYYGANVLTF
>.|TRBV6-5|TRBJ2-3|few
TGTGCCAGCAGACTTACGGGGGCAGATACGCAGTATTTT
CASRLTGADTQYF
>.|TRBV27|TRBJ2-7|once
TGTGCCAGCAGTTTAAGCGGGCAGATCTACGAGCAGTACTTC
CASSLSGQIYEQYF
>TRBD1|TRBV19|TRBJ2-3|.
TGTGCCAGTACCGACAGGGTGGCGGATACGCAGTATTTT
CASTDRVADTQYF
>TRBD1|TRBV18|TRBJ1-5|.
TGTGCCAGCTCACCGACAGGGGGAAACGAGCCCCAGCATTTT
CASSPTGGNEPQHF
>TRBD2|TRBV9|TRBJ2-3|few
TGTGCCAGCAGCGGAACTAGCGGGGGGGCATATACGCAGTATTTT
CASSGTSGGAYTQYF
>TRBD2|TRBV2|TRBJ2-2|.
TGTGCCAGCAGCGGGACTACCCCCGGCGGGGAGCTGTTTTTT
CASSGTTPGGELFF
>.|TRBV30|TRBJ1-4|.
TGTGCCTGGGAACAGGGAGTAGAGGAAAAACTGTTTTTT
CAWEQGVEEKLFF
>TRBD1|TRBV7-2|TRBJ2-1|.
TGTGCCAGCAGCGCCGACAGGGGGCGCCGGAATGAGCAGTTCTTC
CASSADRGRRNEQFF
>TRBD1|TRBV5-1|TRBJ2-7|.
TGCGCCAGCAGACCTCAGGGGGTCTCCTACGAGCAGTACTTC
CASRPQGVSYEQYF
>.|TRBV5-1|TRBJ1-4|few
TGCGCCAGCAGCTTGGAGGGGACAACTAATGAAAAACTGTTTTTT
CASSLEGTTNEKLFF
>TRBD1|TRBV29-1|TRBJ2-7|.
TGCAGCGTTGCCACAGGGGCCTACGAGCAGTACTTC
CSVATGAYEQYF
>.|TRBV11-1|TRBJ1-6|.
TGTGCCAGCAGCTTAGGGCAGAATAATTCACCCCTCCACTTT
CASSLGQNNSPLHF
>.|TRBV7-9|TRBJ2-1|.
TGTGCCAGCAGCCCAAAGAGGGCCATCTATGAGCAGTTCTTC
CASSPKRAIYEQFF
>.|TRBV11-2|TRBJ2-3|.
TGTGCCAGCAGCTTAGATCGGAGGGCGCTGGGCACAGATACGCAGTATTTT
CASSLDRRALGTDTQYF
>TRBD1|TRBV7-6|TRBJ2-2|once
TGTGCCAGCAGCGGCGGGACAGGGGGTTTTCCCCCCACCGGGGAGCTGTTTTTT
CASSGGTGGFPPTGELFF
>.|TRBV7-9|TRBJ2-5|.
TGTTCCAGCAGTCGGCACAGGGACGGAGAGACCCAGTACTTC
CSSSRHRDGETQYF
>.|TRBV18|TRBJ2-7|.
TGTGCCAGCTCACCTCGGCGGCCGAAAAGAGACTACGAGCAGTACTTC
CASSPRRPKRDYEQYF
>TRBD2|TRBV2|TRBJ2-5|.
TGTGCCAGCGAGGGACTAGCGGGGTTATGGGAGACCCAGTACTTC
CASEGLAGLWETQYF
>TRBD1|TRBV18|TRBJ2-2|few
TGTGCCAGCTCACCATTGTGGACAGGGCAATACGCGAACACCGGGGAGCTGTTTTTT
CASSPLWTGQYANTGELFF